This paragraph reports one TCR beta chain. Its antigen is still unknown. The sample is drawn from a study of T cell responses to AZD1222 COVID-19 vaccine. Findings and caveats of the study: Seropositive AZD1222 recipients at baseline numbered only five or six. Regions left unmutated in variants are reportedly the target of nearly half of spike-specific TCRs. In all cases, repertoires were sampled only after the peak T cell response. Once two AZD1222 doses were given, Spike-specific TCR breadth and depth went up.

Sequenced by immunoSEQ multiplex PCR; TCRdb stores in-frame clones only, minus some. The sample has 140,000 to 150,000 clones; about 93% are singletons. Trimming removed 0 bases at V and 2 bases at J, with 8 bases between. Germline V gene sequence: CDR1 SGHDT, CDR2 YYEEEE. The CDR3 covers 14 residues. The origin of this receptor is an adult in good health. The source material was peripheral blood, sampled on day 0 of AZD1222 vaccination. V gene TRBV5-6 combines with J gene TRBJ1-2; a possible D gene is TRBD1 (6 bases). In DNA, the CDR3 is TGTGCCAGCAGCTTGGTAGACAGGAACTATGGCTACACCTTC. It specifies CASSLVDRNYGYTF.